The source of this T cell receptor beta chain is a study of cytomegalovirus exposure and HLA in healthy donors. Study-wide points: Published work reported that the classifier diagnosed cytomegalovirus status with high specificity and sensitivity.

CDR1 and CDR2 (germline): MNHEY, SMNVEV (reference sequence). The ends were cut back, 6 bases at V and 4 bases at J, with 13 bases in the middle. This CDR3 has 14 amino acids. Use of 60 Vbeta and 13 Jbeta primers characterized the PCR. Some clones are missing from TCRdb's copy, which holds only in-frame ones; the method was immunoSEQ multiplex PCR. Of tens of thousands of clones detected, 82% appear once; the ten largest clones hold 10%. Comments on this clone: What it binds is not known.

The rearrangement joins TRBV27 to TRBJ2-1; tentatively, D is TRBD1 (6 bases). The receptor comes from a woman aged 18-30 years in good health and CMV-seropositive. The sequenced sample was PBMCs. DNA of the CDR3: TGTGCCAGCAGCATACTACAGGGATACAATGAGCAGTTCTTC. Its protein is CASSILQGYNEQFF.